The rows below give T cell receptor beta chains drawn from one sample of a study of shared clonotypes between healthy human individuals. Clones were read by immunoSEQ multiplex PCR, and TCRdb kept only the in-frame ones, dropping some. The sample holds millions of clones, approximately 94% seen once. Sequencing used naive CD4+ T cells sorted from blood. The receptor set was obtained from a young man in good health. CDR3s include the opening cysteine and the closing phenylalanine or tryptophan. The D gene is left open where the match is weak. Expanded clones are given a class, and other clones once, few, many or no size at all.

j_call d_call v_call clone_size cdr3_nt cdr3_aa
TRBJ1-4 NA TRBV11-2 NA TGTGCCAGCAGCTTTGAGTATTATAATGAAAAACTGTTTTTT CASSFEYYNEKLFF
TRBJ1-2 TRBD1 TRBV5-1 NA TGCGCCAGCAGCTTGGGGACAGGGGATAACTATGGCTACACCTTC CASSLGTGDNYGYTF
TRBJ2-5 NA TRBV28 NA TGTGCCAGCAGTTTCCTGGACGTAGAGACCCAGTACTTC CASSFLDVETQYF
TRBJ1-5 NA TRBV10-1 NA TGCGCCAGCAGTGAAAGGCAGGGCGTGGGTAGCAATCAGCCCCAGCATTTT CASSERQGVGSNQPQHF
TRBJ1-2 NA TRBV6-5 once TGTGCCAGCAGAGGGACGGTTCCATATGGCTACACCTTC CASRGTVPYGYTF
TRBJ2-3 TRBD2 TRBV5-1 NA TGCGCCAGCACCGTAAGCGGGGGTAGCGCAGATACGCAGTATTTT CASTVSGGSADTQYF
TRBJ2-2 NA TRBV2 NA TGTGCCAGCAGCCTTACTTCAAACACCGGGGAGCTGTTTTTT CASSLTSNTGELFF
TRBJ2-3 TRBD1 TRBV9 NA TGTGCCAGCAGCGTAGCAGGACAGGGGGGCACAGATACGCAGTATTTT CASSVAGQGGTDTQYF
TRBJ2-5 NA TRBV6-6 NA TGTGCCAGCAGTCTCATGGAGGGTTCAGGGGAGACCCAGTACTTC CASSLMEGSGETQYF
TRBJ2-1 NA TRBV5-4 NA TGTGCCAGCAGGGATGACTCACCTATCTCCTACAATGAGCAGTTCTTC CASRDDSPISYNEQFF
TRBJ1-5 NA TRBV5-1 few TGCGCCAGCAGCTTTACGGCCGATCAGCCCCAGCATTTT CASSFTADQPQHF
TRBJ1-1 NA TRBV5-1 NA TGCGCCAGCAGCTTGAACACTGAAGCTTTCTTT CASSLNTEAFF
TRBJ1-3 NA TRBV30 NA TGTGCCTGGAGGGGAGGTGGAAACACCATATATTTT CAWRGGGNTIYF
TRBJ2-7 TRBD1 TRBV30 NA TGTGCCTGGAGCCAGAACAGACAGGGGGCGCGGGAGCAGTACTTC CAWSQNRQGAREQYF
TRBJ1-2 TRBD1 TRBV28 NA TGTGCCAGCAGTTCGGGACAGGGGTCTAATGGCTACACCTTC CASSSGQGSNGYTF
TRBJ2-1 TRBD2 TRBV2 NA TGTGCCAGCAGGAGTAGCGGGGGGCCCCGACAATGGGAGCAGTTCTTC CASRSSGGPRQWEQFF
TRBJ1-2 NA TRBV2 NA TGTGCCAGCAGTGAAGCACAGGAATATGGCTACACCTTC CASSEAQEYGYTF
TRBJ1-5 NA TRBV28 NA TGTGCCAGCAGTCCCCCGGGGGGAGCGCAGCCCCAGCATTTT CASSPPGGAQPQHF
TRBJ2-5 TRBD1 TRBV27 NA TGTGCCAGCAGCATGACAGGGGAGACCGGGGGGACCCAGTACTTC CASSMTGETGGTQYF
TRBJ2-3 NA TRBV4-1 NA TGCGCCAGCAGCTCCATCGGGGTGAGCACAGATACGCAGTATTTT CASSSIGVSTDTQYF
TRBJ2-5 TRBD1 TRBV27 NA TGTGCCAGCAGTTCATACATGCCGGGACAGGAACTCGGGACCCAGTACTTC CASSSYMPGQELGTQYF
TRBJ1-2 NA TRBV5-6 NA TGTGCCAGCAGCTTGTCCCGGGAGGACACCTTC CASSLSREDTF
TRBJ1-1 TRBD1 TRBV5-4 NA TGTGCCAGCAGCATCGGACAGGGAGGCACTGAAGCTTTCTTT CASSIGQGGTEAFF
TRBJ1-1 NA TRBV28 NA TGTGCCAGCTTTAAAGGGGGGGAGACTGAAGCTTTCTTT CASFKGGETEAFF
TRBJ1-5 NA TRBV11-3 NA TGTGCCCCCTGGGGGGGGCATCAGCCCCAGCATTTT CAPWGGHQPQHF
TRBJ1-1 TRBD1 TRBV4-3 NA TGCGCCAGCAGCCAATCTAAGGGGGAGGGGGCCAATCTAACTGAAGCTTTCTTT CASSQSKGEGANLTEAFF
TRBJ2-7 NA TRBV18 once TGTGCCAGCTCACCGCAGGGGAACGAGCAGTACTTC CASSPQGNEQYF
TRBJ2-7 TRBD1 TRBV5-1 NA TGCGCCAGCAGCTGGGACAGCGCCACCTCCTACGAGCAGTACTTC CASSWDSATSYEQYF
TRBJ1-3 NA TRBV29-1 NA TGCAGCGTTGCGGAGGACTCTGGAAACACCATATATTTT CSVAEDSGNTIYF
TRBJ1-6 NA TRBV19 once TGTGCCAGTAGCGACTCGAACAGGGCGGTCAATTCACCCCTCCACTTT CASSDSNRAVNSPLHF
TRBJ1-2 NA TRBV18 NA TGTGCCAGCTCACCACCCCTCGCAGCGGGCTACACCTTC CASSPPLAAGYTF
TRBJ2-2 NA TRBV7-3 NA TGTGCCAGCAGCTTATCAGGAGGAGCGAACACCGGGGAGCTGTTTTTT CASSLSGGANTGELFF
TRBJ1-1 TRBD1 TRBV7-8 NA TGTGCCAGCAGCCTATTATCCAGGACAGGGGGAGTCAGGCTGAACACTGAAGCTTTCTTT CASSLLSRTGGVRLNTEAFF
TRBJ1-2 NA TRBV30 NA TGTGCCTGGGCCCCGACAGGCCGGGTCTATGGCTACACCTTC CAWAPTGRVYGYTF
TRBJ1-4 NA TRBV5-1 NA TGCGCCAGCAGCTTGGATTTTTTATCCGGACCCACTAATGAAAAACTGTTTTTT CASSLDFLSGPTNEKLFF
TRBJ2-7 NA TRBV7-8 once TGTGCCAGCAGCTTTACCGGGTCCTATTCGGGGGAGCAGTACTTC CASSFTGSYSGEQYF
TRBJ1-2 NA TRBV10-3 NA TGTGCCATGGCGACAGAGGAATTCGGAGGCTACACCTTC CAMATEEFGGYTF
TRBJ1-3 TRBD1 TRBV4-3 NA TGCGCCAGCAGCCAAGAAAGGGACAGGGTTTCGGCCATATATTTT CASSQERDRVSAIYF
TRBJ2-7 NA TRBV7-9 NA TGTGCCAGCAGCTTAGCAGGGACTTGGACACCCTACGAGCAGTACTTC CASSLAGTWTPYEQYF
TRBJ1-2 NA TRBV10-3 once TGTGCCATCAGGGAAAGAGACACAACGAATTATGGCTACACCTTC CAIRERDTTNYGYTF
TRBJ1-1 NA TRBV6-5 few TGTGCCAGCAGTTATGGTATGAACACTGAAGCTTTCTTT CASSYGMNTEAFF
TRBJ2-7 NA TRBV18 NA TGTGCCAGCTCACCAGGGCAGGGGGGCCTACACGAGCAGTACTTC CASSPGQGGLHEQYF
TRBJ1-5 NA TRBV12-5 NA TGTGCTAGTGGCCACGGACCGAATCAGCCCCAGCATTTT CASGHGPNQPQHF
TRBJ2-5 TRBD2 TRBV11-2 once TGTGCCAGCAGCTTAGATCCAACGTGGCTTATTGCGGGAGGAGAGACCCAGTACTTC CASSLDPTWLIAGGETQYF
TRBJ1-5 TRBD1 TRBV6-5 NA TGTGCCAGCAGTTACCGACAGGGACGGGGTCAGCCCCAGCATTTT CASSYRQGRGQPQHF
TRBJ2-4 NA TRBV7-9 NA TGTGCCAGCAGCGCTGGGCCAATAGCCAAAAACATTCAGTACTTC CASSAGPIAKNIQYF
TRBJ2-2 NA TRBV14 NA TGTGCCAGCAGCACCGGTCCCTTTAGGACCGGGGAGCTGTTTTTT CASSTGPFRTGELFF